This entry features one T cell receptor beta chain sequence. The antigen is undetermined. This sample was taken from a study of beta chain features in type 1 diabetes. General study findings and limits: Shortening of TCRB CDR3s, moderate but significant, appeared in all four CD4+ subsets of Type 1 diabetes patients.

The investigators reverse transcribed all of the isolated RNA, so they sequenced expressed TCRB transcripts. Produced via immunoSEQ multiplex PCR; TCRdb's table is partial and in-frame only. In the table there are just under 150,000 clones, about 13% of which are singletons. The CDR3 covers 13 residues. Germline loops: CDR1 SGHTA, CDR2 FQGNSA. Sampling consisted of one heparinised blood draw per donor, averaging around 110 mL. The receptor comes from a man between 18 and 29 years old with type 1 diabetes. The rearrangement links TRBV7-2 to TRBJ2-5; D is unresolved. The assigned J gene may be wrong: the sequence end matches TRBJ2-7 better. Source material: central memory CD4+ T cells from blood. The CDR3: CASSLAYSHEQYF. The CDR3, as DNA: TGTGCCAGCAGCTTAGCGTACAGCCACGAGCAGTACTTC.